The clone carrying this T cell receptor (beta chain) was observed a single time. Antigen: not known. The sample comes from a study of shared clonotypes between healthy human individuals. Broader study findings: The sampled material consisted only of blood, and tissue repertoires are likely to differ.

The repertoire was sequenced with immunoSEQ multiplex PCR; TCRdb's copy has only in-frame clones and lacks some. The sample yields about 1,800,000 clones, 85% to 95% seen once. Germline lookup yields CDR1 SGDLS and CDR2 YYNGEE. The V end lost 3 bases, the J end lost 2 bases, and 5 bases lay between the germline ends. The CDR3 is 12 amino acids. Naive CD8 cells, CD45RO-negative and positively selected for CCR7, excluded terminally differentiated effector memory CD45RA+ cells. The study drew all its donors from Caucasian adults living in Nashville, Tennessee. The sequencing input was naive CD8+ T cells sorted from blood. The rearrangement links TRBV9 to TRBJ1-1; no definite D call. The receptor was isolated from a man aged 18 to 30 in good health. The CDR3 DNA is TGTGCCAGCAGCGCGAGCAACACTGAAGCTTTCTTT. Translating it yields CASSASNTEAFF.